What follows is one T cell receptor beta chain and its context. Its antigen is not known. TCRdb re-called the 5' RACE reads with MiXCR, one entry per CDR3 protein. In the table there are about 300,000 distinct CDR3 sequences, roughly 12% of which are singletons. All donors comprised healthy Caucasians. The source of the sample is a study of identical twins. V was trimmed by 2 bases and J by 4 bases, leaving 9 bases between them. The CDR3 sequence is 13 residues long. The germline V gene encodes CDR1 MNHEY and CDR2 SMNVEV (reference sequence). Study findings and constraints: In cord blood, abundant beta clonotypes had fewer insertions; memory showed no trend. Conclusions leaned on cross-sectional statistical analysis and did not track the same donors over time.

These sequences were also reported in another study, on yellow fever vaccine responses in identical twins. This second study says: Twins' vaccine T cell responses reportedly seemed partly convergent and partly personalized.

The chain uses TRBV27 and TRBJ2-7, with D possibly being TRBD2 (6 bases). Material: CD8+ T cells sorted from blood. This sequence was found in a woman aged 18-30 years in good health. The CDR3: CASSLISGYEQYV. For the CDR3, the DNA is TGTGCCAGCAGTTTAATTAGCGGTTACGAGCAGTACGTC.